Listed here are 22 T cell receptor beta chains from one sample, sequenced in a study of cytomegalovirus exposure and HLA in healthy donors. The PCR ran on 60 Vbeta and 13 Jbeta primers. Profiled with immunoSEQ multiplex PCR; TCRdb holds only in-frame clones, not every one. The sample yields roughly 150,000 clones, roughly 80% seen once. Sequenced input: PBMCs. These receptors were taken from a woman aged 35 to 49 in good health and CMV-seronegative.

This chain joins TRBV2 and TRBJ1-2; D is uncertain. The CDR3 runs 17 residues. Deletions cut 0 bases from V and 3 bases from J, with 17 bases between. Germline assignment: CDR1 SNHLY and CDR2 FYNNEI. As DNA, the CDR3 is TGTGCCAGCAGTGAAGCCCCGGTGTACAGTGTTGACTATGGCTACACCTTC. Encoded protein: CASSEAPVYSVDYGYTF.

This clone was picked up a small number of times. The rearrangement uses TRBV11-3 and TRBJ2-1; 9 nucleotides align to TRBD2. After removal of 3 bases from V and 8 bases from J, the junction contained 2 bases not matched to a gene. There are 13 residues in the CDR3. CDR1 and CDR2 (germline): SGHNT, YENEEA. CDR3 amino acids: CASSFSGGDEQFF. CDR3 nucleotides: TGTGCCAGCAGCTTTAGCGGGGGCGATGAGCAGTTCTTC.

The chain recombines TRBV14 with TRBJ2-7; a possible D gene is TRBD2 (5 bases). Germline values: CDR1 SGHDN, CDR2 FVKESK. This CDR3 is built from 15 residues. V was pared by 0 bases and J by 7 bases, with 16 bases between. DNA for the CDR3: TGTGCCAGCAGCCAAGATTCGGGGTCGGCTCGGGAGCAGTACTTC. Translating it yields CASSQDSGSAREQYF.

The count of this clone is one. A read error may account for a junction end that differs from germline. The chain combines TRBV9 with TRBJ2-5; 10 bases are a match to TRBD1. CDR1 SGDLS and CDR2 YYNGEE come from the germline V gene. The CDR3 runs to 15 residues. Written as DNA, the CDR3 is TGTGCCAGCAGCCCTCGGACAGGGGGGGGAGAGGCCCAGTACTTC. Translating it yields CASSPRTGGGEAQYF.

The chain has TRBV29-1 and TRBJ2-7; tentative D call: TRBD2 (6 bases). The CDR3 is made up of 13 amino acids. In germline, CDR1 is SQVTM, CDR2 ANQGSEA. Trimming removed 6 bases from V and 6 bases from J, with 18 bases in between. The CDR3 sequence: CSVSREAFTEQYF. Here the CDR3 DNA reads TGCAGCGTAAGCAGGGAGGCTTTTACCGAGCAGTACTTC.

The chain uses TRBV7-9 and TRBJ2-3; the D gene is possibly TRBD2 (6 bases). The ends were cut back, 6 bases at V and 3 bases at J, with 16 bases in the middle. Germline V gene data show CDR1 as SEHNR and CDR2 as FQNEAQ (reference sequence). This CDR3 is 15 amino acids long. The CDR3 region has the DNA TGTGCCAGCAGTCCAACCCGGGACTTAACAGATACGCAGTATTTT. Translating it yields CASSPTRDLTDTQYF.

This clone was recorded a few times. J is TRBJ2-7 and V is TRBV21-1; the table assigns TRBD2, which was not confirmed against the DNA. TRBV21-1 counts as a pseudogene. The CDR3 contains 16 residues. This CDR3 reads CASSKVVAVSSYEQYF. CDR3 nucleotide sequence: TGTGCCAGCAGCAAAGTTGTAGCGGTAAGCTCCTACGAGCAGTACTTC.

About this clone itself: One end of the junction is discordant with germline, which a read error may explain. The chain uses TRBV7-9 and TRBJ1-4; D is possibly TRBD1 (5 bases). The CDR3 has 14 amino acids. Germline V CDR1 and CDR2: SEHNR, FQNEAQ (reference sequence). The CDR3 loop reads CSSSLTGTGEKLFF. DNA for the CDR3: TGTTCCAGCAGCTTGACCGGGACTGGAGAAAAACTGTTTTTT.

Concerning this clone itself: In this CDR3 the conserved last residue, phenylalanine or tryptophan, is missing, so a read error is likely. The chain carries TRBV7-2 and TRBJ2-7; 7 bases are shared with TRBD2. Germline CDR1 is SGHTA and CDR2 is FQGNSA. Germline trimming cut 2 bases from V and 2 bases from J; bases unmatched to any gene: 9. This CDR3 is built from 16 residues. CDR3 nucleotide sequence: TGTGCCAGCAGCTTAAGTGCGGGAGCCTTCACCTACGAGCAGTACCTC. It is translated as CASSLSAGAFTYEQYL.

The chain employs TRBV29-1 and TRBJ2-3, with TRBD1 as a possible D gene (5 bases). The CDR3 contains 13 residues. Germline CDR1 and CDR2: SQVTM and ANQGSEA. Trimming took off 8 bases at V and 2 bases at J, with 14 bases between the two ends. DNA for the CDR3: TGCAGCACCTGGGGCGGCGACACAGATACGCAGTATTTT. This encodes CSTWGGDTDTQYF.

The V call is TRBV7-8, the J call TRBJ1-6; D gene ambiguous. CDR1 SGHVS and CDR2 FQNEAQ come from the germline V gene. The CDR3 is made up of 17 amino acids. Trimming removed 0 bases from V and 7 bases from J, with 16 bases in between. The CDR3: CASSLAVWQSENSPLHF. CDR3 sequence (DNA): TGTGCCAGCAGCTTAGCCGTCTGGCAGAGCGAAAATTCACCCCTCCACTTT.

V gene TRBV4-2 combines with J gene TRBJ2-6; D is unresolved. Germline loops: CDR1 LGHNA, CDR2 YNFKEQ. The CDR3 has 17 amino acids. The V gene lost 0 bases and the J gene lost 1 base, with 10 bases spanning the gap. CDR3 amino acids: CASSQDRGASGANVLTF. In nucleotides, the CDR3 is TGTGCCAGCAGCCAAGATCGTGGAGCTTCTGGGGCCAACGTCCTGACTTTC.

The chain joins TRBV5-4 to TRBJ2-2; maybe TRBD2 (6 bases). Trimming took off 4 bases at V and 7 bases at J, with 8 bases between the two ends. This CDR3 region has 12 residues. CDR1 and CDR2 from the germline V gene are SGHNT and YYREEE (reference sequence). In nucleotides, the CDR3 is TGTGCCAGCAGCCTGCGGGGCGGGGAGCTGTTTTTT. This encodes CASSLRGGELFF.

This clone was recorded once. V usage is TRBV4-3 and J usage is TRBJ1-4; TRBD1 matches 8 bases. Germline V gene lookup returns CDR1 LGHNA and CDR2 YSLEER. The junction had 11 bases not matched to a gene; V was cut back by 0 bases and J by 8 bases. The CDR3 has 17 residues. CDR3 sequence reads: CASSQDRTGSGNEKLFF. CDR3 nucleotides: TGCGCCAGCAGCCAAGATAGGACAGGGAGCGGTAACGAAAAACTGTTTTTT.

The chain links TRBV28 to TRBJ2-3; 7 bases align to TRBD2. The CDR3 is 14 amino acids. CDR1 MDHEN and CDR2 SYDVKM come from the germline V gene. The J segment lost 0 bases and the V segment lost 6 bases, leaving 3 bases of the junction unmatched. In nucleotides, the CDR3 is TGTGCCAGCAGCGGGGGGTATAGCACAGATACGCAGTATTTT. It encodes CASSGGYSTDTQYF.

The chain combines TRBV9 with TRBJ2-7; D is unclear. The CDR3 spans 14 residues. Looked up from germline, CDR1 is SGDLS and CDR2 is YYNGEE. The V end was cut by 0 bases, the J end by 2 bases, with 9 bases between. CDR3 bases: TGTGCCAGCAGCGTAGGAAGCACCCCCTACGAGCAGTACTTC. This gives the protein CASSVGSTPYEQYF.

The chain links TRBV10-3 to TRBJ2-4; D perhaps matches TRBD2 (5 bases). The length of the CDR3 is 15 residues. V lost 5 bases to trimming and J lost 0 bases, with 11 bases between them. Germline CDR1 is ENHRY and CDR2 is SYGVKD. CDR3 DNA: TGTGCCATCAGTACCACGGAGGTAGCCAAAAACATTCAGTACTTC. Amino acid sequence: CAISTTEVAKNIQYF.

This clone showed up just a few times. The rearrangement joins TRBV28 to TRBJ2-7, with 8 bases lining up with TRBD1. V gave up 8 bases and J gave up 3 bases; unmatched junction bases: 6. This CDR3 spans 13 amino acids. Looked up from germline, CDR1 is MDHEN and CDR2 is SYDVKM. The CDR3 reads CASVTDRVYEQYF. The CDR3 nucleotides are TGTGCCAGCGTTACGGACAGGGTCTACGAGCAGTACTTC.

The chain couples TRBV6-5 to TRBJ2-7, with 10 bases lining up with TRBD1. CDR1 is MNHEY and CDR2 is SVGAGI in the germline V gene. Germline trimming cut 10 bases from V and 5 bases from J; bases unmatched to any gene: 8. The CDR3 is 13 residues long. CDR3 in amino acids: CATRDRGFNEQYF. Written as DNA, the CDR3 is TGTGCCACTAGGGACAGGGGTTTCAACGAGCAGTACTTC.

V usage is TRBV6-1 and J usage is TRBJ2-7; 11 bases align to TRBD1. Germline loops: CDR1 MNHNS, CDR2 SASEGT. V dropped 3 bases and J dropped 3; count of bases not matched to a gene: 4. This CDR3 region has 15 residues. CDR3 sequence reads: CASSEGQGESYEQYF. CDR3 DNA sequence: TGTGCCAGCAGTGAGGGACAGGGGGAAAGCTACGAGCAGTACTTC.

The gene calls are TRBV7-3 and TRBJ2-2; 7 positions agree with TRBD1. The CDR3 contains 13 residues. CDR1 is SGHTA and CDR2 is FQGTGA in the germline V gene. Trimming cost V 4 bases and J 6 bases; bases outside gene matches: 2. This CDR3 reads CASSYRGAGELFF. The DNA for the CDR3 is TGTGCCAGCAGCTACAGGGGTGCCGGGGAGCTGTTTTTT.

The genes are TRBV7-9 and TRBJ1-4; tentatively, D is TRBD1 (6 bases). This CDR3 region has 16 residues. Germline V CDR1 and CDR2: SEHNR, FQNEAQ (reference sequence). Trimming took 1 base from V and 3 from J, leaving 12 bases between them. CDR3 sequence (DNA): TGTGCCAGCAGCTTAGTCCAGGGGATGCCTAATGAAAAACTGTTTTTT. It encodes CASSLVQGMPNEKLFF.